The 15 T cell receptor beta chains below come from one sample, sequenced in a study of cytomegalovirus exposure and HLA in healthy donors. The PCR had 60 Vbeta and 13 Jbeta primers. Repertoires were generated with immunoSEQ multiplex PCR, while TCRdb's copy carries only in-frame clones and drops some. The sample has roughly 110,000 clones, 82% seen once. Sequenced sample: PBMCs. All receptors derive from a young woman in good health and CMV-seronegative.

The CDR3 protein is CASSQEQGNYGYTF. The CDR3 coding sequence is TGCGCCAGCAGCCAGGAACAGGGTAACTATGGCTACACCTTC. This chain connects TRBV4-1 to TRBJ1-2, with D possibly matching TRBD1 (6 bases). Germline V gene data show CDR1 as MGHRA and CDR2 as YSYEKL. V was clipped by 3 bases and J by 1 base, with 9 bases between them. The CDR3 totals 14 residues.

The chain has TRBV7-9 and TRBJ1-1; 9 nucleotides line up with TRBD1. CDR1 and CDR2 from the germline V gene are SEHNR and FQNEAQ (reference sequence). Trimming at V came to 2 bases and at J to 10 bases, leaving 17 bases not matched to a gene. CDR3 length: 17 residues. This CDR3 is CASSLHFPQGQGSGAFF. The CDR3 DNA sequence: TGTGCCAGCAGCTTACACTTCCCCCAGGGACAGGGATCAGGAGCTTTCTTT.

The chain couples TRBV7-2 to TRBJ2-7; D is perhaps TRBD1 (6 bases). This CDR3 comprises 13 residues. CDR1 and CDR2 from the germline V gene are SGHTA and FQGNSA. V lost 5 bases and J 4 bases, leaving 12 bases between the germline ends. CDR3 in DNA: TGTGCCAGCAGCCAGGACAGCCCTTACGAGCAGTACTTC. It translates to CASSQDSPYEQYF.

The chain couples TRBV14 to TRBJ1-3; D may be TRBD1 (6 bases). V lost 2 bases, J lost 1 base, and 12 bases lay in between. This CDR3 comprises 16 residues. The germline V gene encodes CDR1 SGHDN and CDR2 FVKESK. Here the CDR3 reads CASSQFTGSSGNTIYF. CDR3 DNA sequence: TGTGCCAGCAGCCAATTTACAGGGTCTTCTGGAAACACCATATATTTT.

The chain combines TRBV5-6 with TRBJ2-7; 7 bases fit TRBD2. CDR1 SGHDT and CDR2 YYEEEE come from the germline V gene. The CDR3 is 16 residues long. V lost 2 bases and J lost 1; bases outside the gene matches: 9. The CDR3 protein is CASSFWEAGRSYEQYF. As DNA, the CDR3 is TGTGCCAGCAGCTTTTGGGAAGCGGGACGGTCCTACGAGCAGTACTTC. Full variable domain (remainder filled in from reference TRBV5-6 and TRBJ2-7): DAGVTQSPTHLIKTRGQQVTLRCSPKSGHDTVSWYQQALGQGPQFIFQYYEEEERQRGNFPDRFSGHQFPNYSSELNVNALLLGDSALYLCASSFWEAGRSYEQYFGPGTRLTVT.

A few counts support this clone. This chain connects TRBV6-1 to TRBJ2-1; a weak D match, TRBD1 (5 bases). Looked up from germline, CDR1 is MNHNS and CDR2 is SASEGT. Trimming took off 6 bases at V and 0 bases at J, with 12 bases between the two ends. The length of the CDR3 is 15 residues. The CDR3 is CASRGRKSSYNEQFF. The CDR3, as DNA: TGTGCCAGCAGGGGGCGAAAAAGCTCCTACAATGAGCAGTTCTTC.

The chain uses TRBV29-1 and TRBJ2-5; 9 bases match TRBD1. V lost 0 bases and J lost 5; bases outside the gene matches: 7. The germline V gene has CDR1 SQVTM and CDR2 ANQGSEA. The CDR3 is made up of 15 amino acids. CDR3 sequence reads: CSVEEGTGSGETQYF. As DNA, the CDR3 is TGCAGCGTTGAAGAAGGGACAGGGTCAGGGGAGACCCAGTACTTC.

The chain couples TRBV6-1 to TRBJ2-7; 8 positions match TRBD1. Germline CDR1 is MNHNS and CDR2 is SASEGT. CDR3 length: 12 residues. V was pared by 3 bases and J by 6 bases, with 1 base of the junction left unmatched. The CDR3 is CASSETGVEQYV. The DNA for the CDR3 is TGTGCCAGCAGTGAGACAGGGGTCGAGCAGTACGTC.

This rearrangement joins TRBV15 to TRBJ1-4, with a weak D call TRBD1 (6 bases). The germline gives CDR1 LNHNV, CDR2 YYDKDF (reference sequence). CDR3 length: 15 residues. The V end was cut by 0 bases, the J end by 8 bases, with 13 bases between. CDR3 DNA sequence: TGTGCCACCAGCAGAGACGGGGGGCCAGGCGAAAAACTGTTTTTT. Its protein is CATSRDGGPGEKLFF.

The J gene is TRBJ1-1, the V gene TRBV30; D gene unclear. Looked up from germline, CDR1 is GTSNPN and CDR2 is SVGIG (reference sequence). V was shortened by 1 base and J by 8 bases, with 8 bases between the two germline ends. This CDR3 region has 11 residues. CDR3 residues: CAWSGRIEAFF. In nucleotides, the CDR3 is TGTGCCTGGAGTGGGCGGATAGAAGCTTTCTTT.

The genes are TRBV4-1 and TRBJ2-1; the match to TRBD2 covers 11 bases. Germline values: CDR1 MGHRA, CDR2 YSYEKL. This CDR3 has 16 residues. V shed 4 bases and J 7 bases; nucleotides not matched to a gene: 9. Written as DNA, the CDR3 is TGCGCCAGCAGCCCACGAACTAGCGGGAGTGCGAATGAGCAGTTCTTC. Translation: CASSPRTSGSANEQFF.

This rearrangement joins TRBV27 to TRBJ2-3; 13 positions match TRBD2. After removal of 10 bases from V and 6 bases from J, the junction contained 16 bases not matched to a gene. Germline values: CDR1 MNHEY, CDR2 SMNVEV (reference sequence). CDR3 length: 17 residues. CDR3 residues: CATRGLAGVGPWDTQYF. For the CDR3, the DNA is TGTGCCACCCGAGGACTAGCGGGAGTCGGGCCCTGGGATACGCAGTATTTT.

The gene calls are TRBV2 and TRBJ1-5; 10 nucleotides line up with TRBD1. CDR3 length equals 13 residues. The ends lost 6 bases at V and 7 bases at J; junction bases unmatched: 3. CDR1 is SNHLY, CDR2 FYNNEI, per germline. CDR3 sequence: CASRDRGLQPQHF. DNA for the CDR3: TGTGCCAGCAGGGACAGGGGGTTACAGCCCCAGCATTTT.

The chain uses TRBV9 and TRBJ2-6; 8 nucleotides match TRBD1. The CDR3 length is 17 residues. The V and J ends lost 3 bases and 4 bases, in that order; junction bases with no gene match: 9. Germline CDR1 reads SGDLS; CDR2 reads YYNGEE. The CDR3 sequence: CASSGTAGGAGANVLTF. The DNA of the CDR3 is TGTGCCAGCAGCGGAACAGCAGGGGGCGCCGGGGCCAACGTCCTGACTTTC. The complete variable domain, with remaining parts taken from reference TRBV9 and TRBJ2-6, reads DSGVTQTPKHLITATGQRVTLRCSPRSGDLSVYWYQQSLDQGLQFLIQYYNGEERAKGNILERFSAQQFPDLHSELNLSSLELGDSALYFCASSGTAGGAGANVLTFGAGSRLTVL.

This clone has more than one count but fewer than ten. This sequence joins TRBV5-6 and TRBJ2-7; D unclear. CDR1 and CDR2 (germline): SGHDT, YYEEEE. This CDR3 region has 13 residues. V lost 1 base and J 3 bases, leaving 8 bases between the germline ends. The CDR3 coding sequence is TGTGCCAGCAGCTTGAACCGCGGCTACGAGCAGTACGTC. It yields the protein CASSLNRGYEQYV.